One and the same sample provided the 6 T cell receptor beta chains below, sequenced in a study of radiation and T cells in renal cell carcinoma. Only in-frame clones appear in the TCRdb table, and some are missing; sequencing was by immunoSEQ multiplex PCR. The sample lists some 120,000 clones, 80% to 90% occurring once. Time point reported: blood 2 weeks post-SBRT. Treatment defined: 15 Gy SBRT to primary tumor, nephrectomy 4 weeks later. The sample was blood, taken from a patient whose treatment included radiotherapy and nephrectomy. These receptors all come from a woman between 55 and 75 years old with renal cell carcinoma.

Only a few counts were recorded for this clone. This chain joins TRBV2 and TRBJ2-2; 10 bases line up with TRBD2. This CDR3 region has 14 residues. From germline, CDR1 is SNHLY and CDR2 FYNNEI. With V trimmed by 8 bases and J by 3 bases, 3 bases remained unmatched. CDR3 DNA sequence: TGTGCCAGCGGACTAGCGGACTACACCGGGGAGCTGTTTTTT. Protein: CASGLADYTGELFF.

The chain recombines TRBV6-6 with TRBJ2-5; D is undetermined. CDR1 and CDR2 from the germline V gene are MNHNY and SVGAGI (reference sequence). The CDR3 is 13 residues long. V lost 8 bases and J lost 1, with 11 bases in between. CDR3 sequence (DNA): TGTGCCAGCGGGAATGCATTCCAAGAGACCCAGTACTTC. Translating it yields CASGNAFQETQYF.

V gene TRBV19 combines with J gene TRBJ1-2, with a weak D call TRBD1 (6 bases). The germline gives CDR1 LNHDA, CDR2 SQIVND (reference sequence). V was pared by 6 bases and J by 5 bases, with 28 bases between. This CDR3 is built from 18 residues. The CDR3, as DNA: TGTGCCAGTAGCCTTCCCGGCCATCCAGGGGATACAAGTTATGGCTACACCTTC. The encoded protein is CASSLPGHPGDTSYGYTF.

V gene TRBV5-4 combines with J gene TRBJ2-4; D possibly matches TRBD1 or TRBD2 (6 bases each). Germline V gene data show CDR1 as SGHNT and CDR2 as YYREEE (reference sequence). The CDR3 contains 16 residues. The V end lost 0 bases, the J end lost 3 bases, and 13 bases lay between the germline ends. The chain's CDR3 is CASSLVGGGGKNIQYF. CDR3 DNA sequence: TGTGCCAGCAGCTTGGTAGGAGGAGGGGGCAAAAACATTCAGTACTTC. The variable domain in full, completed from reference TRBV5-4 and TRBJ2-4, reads ETGVTQSPTHLIKTRGQQVTLRCSSQSGHNTVSWYQQALGQGPQFIFQYYREEENGRGNFPPRFSGLQFPNYSSELNVNALELDDSALYLCASSLVGGGGKNIQYFGAGTRLSVL.

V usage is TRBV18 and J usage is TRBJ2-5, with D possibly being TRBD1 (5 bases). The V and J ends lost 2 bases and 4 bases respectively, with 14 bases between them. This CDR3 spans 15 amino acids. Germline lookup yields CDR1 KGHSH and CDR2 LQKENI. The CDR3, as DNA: TGTGCCAGCTCACCAAACTTGAAAGGGGCAGAGACCCAGTACTTC. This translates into CASSPNLKGAETQYF.

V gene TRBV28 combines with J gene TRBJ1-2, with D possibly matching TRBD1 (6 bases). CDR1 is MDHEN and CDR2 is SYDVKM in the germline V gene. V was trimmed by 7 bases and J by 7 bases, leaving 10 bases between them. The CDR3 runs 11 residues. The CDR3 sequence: CASKRGLGYTF. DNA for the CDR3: TGTGCCAGCAAGCGGGGGCTTGGCTACACCTTC.